One TCR beta chain is described in this entry. This entry belongs to a study of technical replicates of blood from a few donors. Germline V gene lookup returns CDR1 GTSNPN and CDR2 SVGIG (reference sequence). Trimming cost V 5 bases and J 5 bases; bases outside gene matches: 7. CDR3 length: 14 amino acids. The assay was immunoSEQ multiplex PCR, and TCRdb's table has in-frame clones only and misses some. The sample comprises about 50,000 clones, 90% to 95% of which are singletons, and roughly 3.1% rests with the top ten. This clonotype was sampled from a human donor in good health. Some clones in this sample may be carry-over from other donors' samples. Sequenced sample: PBMCs. The chain is built from TRBV30 and TRBJ2-5; TRBD2 matches at 11 bases. The DNA of the CDR3 is TGTGCCTGGGGACAAACTAGCGGGAGTGAGACCCAGTACTTC. Translation: CAWGQTSGSETQYF.